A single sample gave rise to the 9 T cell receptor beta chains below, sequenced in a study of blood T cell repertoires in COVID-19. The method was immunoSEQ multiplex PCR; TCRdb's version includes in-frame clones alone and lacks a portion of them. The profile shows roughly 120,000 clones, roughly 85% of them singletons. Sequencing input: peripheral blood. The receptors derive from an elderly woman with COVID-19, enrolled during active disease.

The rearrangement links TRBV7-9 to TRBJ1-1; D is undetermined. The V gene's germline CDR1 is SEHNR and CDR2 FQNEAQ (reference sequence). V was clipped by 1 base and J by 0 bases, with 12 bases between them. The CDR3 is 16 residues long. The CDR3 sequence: CASSLVGTALNTEAFF. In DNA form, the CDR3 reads TGTGCCAGCAGCTTAGTGGGCACAGCCTTGAACACTGAAGCTTTCTTT.

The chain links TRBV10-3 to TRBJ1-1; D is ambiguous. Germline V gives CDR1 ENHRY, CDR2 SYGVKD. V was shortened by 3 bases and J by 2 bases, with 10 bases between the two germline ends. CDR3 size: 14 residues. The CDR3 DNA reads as TGTGCCATCAGTGAACCCCGGGGTAACACTGAAGCTTTCTTT. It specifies CAISEPRGNTEAFF.

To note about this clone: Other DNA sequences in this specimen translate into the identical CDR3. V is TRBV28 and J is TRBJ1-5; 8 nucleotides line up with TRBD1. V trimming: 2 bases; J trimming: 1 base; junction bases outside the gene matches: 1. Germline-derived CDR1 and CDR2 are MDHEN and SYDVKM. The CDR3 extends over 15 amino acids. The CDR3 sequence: CASSLQGASNQPQHF. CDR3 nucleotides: TGTGCCAGCAGTTTACAGGGGGCAAGCAATCAGCCCCAGCATTTT.

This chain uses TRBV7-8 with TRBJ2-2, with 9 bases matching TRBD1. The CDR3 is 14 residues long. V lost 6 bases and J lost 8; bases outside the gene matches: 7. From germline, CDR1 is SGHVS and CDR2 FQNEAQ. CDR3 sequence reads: CASRIQGAVGELFF. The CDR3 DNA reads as TGTGCCAGCAGGATACAGGGGGCGGTGGGGGAGCTGTTTTTT.

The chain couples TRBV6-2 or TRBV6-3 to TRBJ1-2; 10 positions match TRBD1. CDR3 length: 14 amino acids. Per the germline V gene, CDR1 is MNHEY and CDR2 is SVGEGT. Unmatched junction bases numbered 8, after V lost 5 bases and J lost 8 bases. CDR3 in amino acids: CASSRGQGQDGYTF. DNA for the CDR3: TGTGCCAGCAGTCGGGGACAGGGGCAGGACGGCTACACCTTC.

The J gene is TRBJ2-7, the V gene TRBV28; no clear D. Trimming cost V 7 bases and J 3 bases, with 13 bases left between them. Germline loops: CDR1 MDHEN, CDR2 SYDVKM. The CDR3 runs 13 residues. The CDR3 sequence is CASTSYNNYEQYF. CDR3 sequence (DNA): TGTGCCAGCACCTCATACAATAACTACGAGCAGTACTTC.

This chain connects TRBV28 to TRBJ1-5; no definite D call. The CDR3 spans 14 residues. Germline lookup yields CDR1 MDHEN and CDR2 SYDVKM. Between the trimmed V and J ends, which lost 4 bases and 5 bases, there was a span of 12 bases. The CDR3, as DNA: TGTGCCAGCAGTTCCCCACACGGGGATCAGCCCCAGCATTTT. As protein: CASSSPHGDQPQHF.

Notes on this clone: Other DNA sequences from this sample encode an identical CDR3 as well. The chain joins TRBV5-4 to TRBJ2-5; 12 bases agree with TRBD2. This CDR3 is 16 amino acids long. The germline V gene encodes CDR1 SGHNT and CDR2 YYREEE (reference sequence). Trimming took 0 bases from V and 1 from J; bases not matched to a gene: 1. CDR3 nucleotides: TGTGCCAGCAGCTTGGTACTAGCGGGGGGCCAAGAGACCCAGTACTTC. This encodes CASSLVLAGGQETQYF.

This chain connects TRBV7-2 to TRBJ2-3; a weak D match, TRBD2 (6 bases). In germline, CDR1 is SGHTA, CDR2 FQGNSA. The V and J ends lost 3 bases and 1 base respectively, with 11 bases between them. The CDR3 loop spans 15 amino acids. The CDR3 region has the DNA TGTGCCAGCAGCTTGGGGGACTTGGGCACAGATACGCAGTATTTT. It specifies CASSLGDLGTDTQYF.